Each of the 28 T cell receptor beta chains below was sequenced from the same sample in a study of CD8+CD57+ T cells in acquired aplastic anemia. CD8+CD57+ cell expansion had been shown by flow cytometry in patients chosen for sequencing. TCR beta VDJ and CDR3 profiles were obtained from a genomic DNA template. MiXCR was run by TCRdb on the reads, yielding one entry per CDR3 protein. The sample records approximately 200,000 distinct CDR3 sequences, about half being singletons. Specimen: sorted CD4+, CD8+, or CD8+CD57+ T cells (not recorded which) from PBMCs. These receptors all come from a human donor with aplastic anemia.

A word on this clonotype: A much larger clone differs from this one at a single base, so this may be a read error. CDR3 sequence reads: CASSLDRAGTPAEAFF. The CDR3 region has the DNA TGTGCCAGCAGCTTAGATCGAGCCGGGACGCCCGCTGAAGCTTTCTTT. V gene TRBV7-6 combines with J gene TRBJ1-1, with D possibly TRBD1 on 5 matching bases. Germline CDR1 reads SGHVS; CDR2 reads FNYEAQ. V lost 1 base and J 6 bases, leaving 18 bases between the germline ends. The CDR3 is 16 amino acids.

The V and J genes are TRBV7-9 and TRBJ2-1; D remains unclear. Looked up from germline, CDR1 is SEHNR and CDR2 is FQNEAQ (reference sequence). The germline V and J ends were trimmed by 4 bases and 4 bases, with 5 bases remaining between them. The CDR3 contains 12 residues. The CDR3 bases are TGTGCCAGCAGCTCGTATTACAATGAGCAGTTCTTC. Amino acid sequence: CASSSYYNEQFF.

This clonotype was found many times. The chain has TRBV5-1 and TRBJ1-1; D ambiguous. The germline V and J ends were trimmed by 2 bases and 3 bases, with 11 bases remaining between them. This CDR3 region has 14 residues. Germline-derived CDR1 and CDR2 are SGHRS and YFSETQ. This CDR3 reads CASSLGAAHTEAFF. The CDR3 DNA reads as TGCGCCAGCAGCTTAGGAGCCGCCCACACTGAAGCTTTCTTT.

This chain uses TRBV5-1 with TRBJ1-1; TRBD1 aligns across 7 bases. The ends lost 4 bases at V and 1 base at J; junction bases unmatched: 10. This CDR3 is 16 amino acids long. Germline V gene data show CDR1 as SGHRS and CDR2 as YFSETQ. The CDR3 here is CASSQYGTARNTEAFF. The DNA for the CDR3 is TGCGCCAGCAGCCAGTACGGGACAGCGAGGAACACTGAAGCTTTCTTT.

About this clonotype itself: A much larger clonotype is one base distant, so this may be a read error. The chain is built from TRBV5-5 and TRBJ1-2, with a tentative D call TRBD1 (6 bases). The germline V and J ends were trimmed by 1 base and 6 bases, with 25 bases remaining between them. Germline-derived CDR1 and CDR2 are SGHKS and YYEKEE (reference sequence). This CDR3 has 18 amino acids. CDR3 residues: CASSLCLLNVGGGDGYTF. CDR3 DNA: TGTGCCAGCAGCTTGTGTCTCCTCAATGTTGGGGGCGGTGATGGCTACACCTTC.

About this clonotype: One base away lies a much larger clone, so this may be a sequencing read error. No conserved phenylalanine or tryptophan is present at the end of the CDR3, so a read error is the likely explanation. This chain joins TRBV6-5 and TRBJ2-7; D is uncertain. Germline values: CDR1 MNHEY, CDR2 SVGAGI. Trimming cost V 2 bases and J 4 bases, with 3 bases left between them. This CDR3 region has 11 residues. The CDR3 here is CASSYNYEQYL. DNA for the CDR3: TGTGCCAGCAGTTACAATTACGAGCAGTACCTC.

The chain recombines TRBV4-2 with TRBJ1-2, with 9 bases that match TRBD1. The J segment lost 8 bases and the V segment lost 0 bases, leaving 10 bases of the junction unmatched. CDR1 LGHNA and CDR2 YNFKEQ come from the germline V gene. This CDR3 spans 16 amino acids. CDR3 DNA: TGTGCCAGCAGCCAAGATCCGGGACAGGGACGGACAGGCTACACCTTC. It yields the protein CASSQDPGQGRTGYTF.

The gene calls are TRBV9 and TRBJ2-1; tentatively, D is TRBD1 (5 bases). V lost 5 bases and J 4 bases, leaving 16 bases between the germline ends. The CDR3 extends over 15 amino acids. CDR1 SGDLS and CDR2 YYNGEE come from the germline V gene. CDR3 bases: TGTGCCAGCAGTCAGGGTCCCAACCCATACAATGAGCAGTTCTTC. Encoded protein: CASSQGPNPYNEQFF. Looking up the rest from reference TRBV9 and TRBJ2-1 gives the full variable domain: DSGVTQTPKHLITATGQRVTLRCSPRSGDLSVYWYQQSLDQGLQFLIQYYNGEERAKGNILERFSAQQFPDLHSELNLSSLELGDSALYFCASSQGPNPYNEQFFGPGTRLTVL.

To note about this clonotype: One end of the junction does not line up with germline, which may come from a read error. For the CDR3, the DNA is TGTGCCAGCAGCGTAGGGGCAGGGAGCGAGCAGTACTTC. Amino acids: CASSVGAGSEQYF. The chain carries TRBV5-1 and TRBJ2-7, with D perhaps given as TRBD1 or TRBD2 (5 bases each). The CDR3 consists of 13 residues. Germline CDR1 reads SGHRS; CDR2 reads YFSETQ.

This clonotype occurred many times. The chain combines TRBV20-1 with TRBJ1-2; D might be TRBD1 (5 bases). Trimming removed 3 bases at V and 8 bases at J, with 19 bases between. The CDR3 spans 14 residues. Per the germline V gene, CDR1 is DFQATT and CDR2 is SNEGSKA (reference sequence). CDR3 amino acids: CSASIDLGPRGYTF. CDR3 in DNA: TGCAGTGCTAGTATTGATTTGGGGCCGCGCGGCTACACCTTC.

The sample holds many counts of this clonotype. This CDR3 reads CASSPQGPNTEAFF. The CDR3 DNA follows: TGCGCCAGCAGCCCCCAGGGGCCGAACACTGAAGCTTTCTTT. This chain connects TRBV5-1 to TRBJ1-1; tentatively, D is TRBD1 (6 bases). The CDR3 has 14 amino acids. CDR1 SGHRS and CDR2 YFSETQ come from the germline V gene. Trimming removed 4 bases from V and 1 base from J, with 11 bases in between.

The chain couples TRBV2 to TRBJ2-1; 9 nucleotides agree with TRBD2. This CDR3 contains 15 residues. V was pared by 6 bases and J by 7 bases, with 10 bases of the junction left unmatched. The germline V gene has CDR1 SNHLY and CDR2 FYNNEI. The CDR3 sequence is CASSNSGGAGNEQFF. For the CDR3, the DNA is TGTGCCAGCAGCAATAGCGGGGGCGCCGGAAATGAGCAGTTCTTC.

This clonotype showed up many times. The chain uses TRBV6-5 and TRBJ2-6; unclear D gene. Germline CDR1 is MNHEY and CDR2 is SVGAGI. The V gene lost 6 bases and the J gene lost 0 bases, with 9 bases spanning the gap. This CDR3 has 15 residues. This CDR3 is CASRWRDSGANVLTF. Written as DNA, the CDR3 is TGTGCCAGCAGATGGAGAGACTCTGGGGCCAACGTCCTGACTTTC.

The chain links TRBV3-1 to TRBJ2-7; D is unclear. Germline CDR1 and CDR2: LGHDT and YNNKEL (reference sequence). CDR3 length: 13 residues. V lost 2 bases and J 4 bases, leaving 9 bases between the germline ends. The CDR3 region is CASSQSTLYEQYF. Here the CDR3 DNA reads TGTGCCAGCAGCCAATCAACATTGTACGAGCAGTACTTC.

This chain links TRBV10-3 with TRBJ1-5; a possible D gene is TRBD1 (6 bases). Germline CDR1 is ENHRY and CDR2 is SYGVKD. There are 16 residues in the CDR3. V gave up 0 bases and J gave up 0 bases, with 9 bases separating them. The CDR3 loop is CAISESGGASNQPQHF. The CDR3 bases are TGTGCCATCAGTGAGTCGGGGGGGGCTAGCAATCAGCCCCAGCATTTT.

This clonotype was counted only a few times. The chain joins TRBV19 to TRBJ2-7; D call uncertain. Trimming cost V 10 bases and J 4 bases, with 11 bases left between them. The CDR3 is made up of 11 amino acids. CDR1 LNHDA and CDR2 SQIVND come from the germline V gene (reference sequence). The CDR3 DNA is TGTGCCACCCGGCGGCTATACGAGCAGTACTTC. It specifies CATRRLYEQYF.

This chain connects TRBV15 to TRBJ1-2; D is unresolved. V lost 0 bases, J lost 6 bases, and 17 bases lay in between. The V gene's germline CDR1 is LNHNV and CDR2 YYDKDF (reference sequence). This CDR3 is 16 amino acids long. The CDR3 here is CATSREEPGIVHGYTF. DNA for the CDR3: TGTGCCACCAGCAGAGAGGAACCGGGGATCGTGCATGGCTACACCTTC.

The chain employs TRBV5-1 and TRBJ2-1; 9 bases are a match to TRBD1. J was trimmed by 10 bases and V by 4 bases; bases with no gene match: 12. This CDR3 comprises 15 residues. The germline V gene encodes CDR1 SGHRS and CDR2 YFSETQ. The CDR3 spells CASSPRGDRAKEQFF. DNA for the CDR3: TGCGCCAGCAGCCCACGGGGGGACAGGGCAAAGGAGCAGTTCTTC. The full variable domain, its missing parts supplied by reference TRBV5-1 and TRBJ2-1, is KAGVTQTPRYLIKTRGQQVTLSCSPISGHRSVSWYQQTPGQGLQFLFEYFSETQRNKGNFPGRFSGRQFSNSRSEMNVSTLELGDSALYLCASSPRGDRAKEQFFGPGTRLTVL.

This chain connects TRBV19 to TRBJ2-7; tentatively, D is TRBD1 (6 bases). The CDR3 consists of 14 residues. Between the trimmed V and J ends, which lost 2 bases and 1 base, there was a span of 9 bases. Germline CDR1 LNHDA, CDR2 SQIVND (reference sequence). CDR3 coding DNA: TGTGCCAGTAGTATACAGGGGCAGTCCTACGAGCAGTACTTC. This sequence encodes CASSIQGQSYEQYF.

In its sample, this clonotype was seen once. The chain has TRBV20-1 and TRBJ2-1, with D hard to call. The CDR3 covers 15 residues. The germline CDR1 and CDR2 sequences are DFQATT and SNEGSKA (reference sequence). V lost 1 base, J lost 8 bases, and 18 bases lay in between. The CDR3 is CSARGGTHIVDEQFF. CDR3 nucleotide sequence: TGCAGTGCTAGAGGAGGCACCCATATAGTGGATGAGCAGTTCTTC.

This clonotype was seen a handful of times. V gene TRBV7-2 combines with J gene TRBJ1-2, with D possibly TRBD1 on 5 matching bases. Trimming removed 4 bases at V and 4 bases at J, with 10 bases between. This CDR3 is 13 amino acids long. Germline V gene data show CDR1 as SGHTA and CDR2 as FQGNSA. The CDR3 protein is CASSSDKFYGYTF. CDR3 nucleotide sequence: TGTGCCAGCAGCTCGGACAAGTTCTATGGCTACACCTTC.

The V and J genes are TRBV5-5 and TRBJ2-1; 7 nucleotides align to TRBD2. The CDR3 is 16 amino acids. CDR1 SGHKS and CDR2 YYEKEE come from the germline V gene (reference sequence). V shed 4 bases, J shed 4 bases, and the junction held 11 bases outside the gene matches. CDR3 bases: TGTGCCAGCAGCCAAGTCTTGGGGGGGGGGTACAATGAGCAGTTCTTC. It codes for CASSQVLGGGYNEQFF.

In this sample, this clonotype turned up many times. The genes are TRBV20-1 and TRBJ2-5; tentatively, D is TRBD1 or TRBD2 (5 bases each). The V end was cut by 8 bases, the J end by 2 bases, with 18 bases between. The CDR3 has 14 residues. Per the germline V gene, CDR1 is DFQATT and CDR2 is SNEGSKA (reference sequence). The CDR3 DNA follows: TGCAGTACGACAGATGGCAGGGAGCAAGAGACCCAGTACTTC. It specifies CSTTDGREQETQYF.

On this clonotype: Its ends do not fully match the called genes, so a read error is possible. The chain employs TRBV7-8 and TRBJ2-1, with 11 bases fitting TRBD2. This CDR3 is built from 15 residues. Germline CDR1 and CDR2: SGHVS and FQNEAQ. The CDR3 sequence is CAGSHIAGGPNEQFF. CDR3 DNA sequence: TGTGCCGGCAGTCACATAGCGGGAGGGCCGAATGAGCAGTTCTTC.

The genes are TRBV2 and TRBJ2-7, with TRBD2 identical over 13 bases. Trimming removed 6 bases from V and 6 bases from J; junction bases left unmatched: 5. Germline CDR1 and CDR2: SNHLY and FYNNEI. The CDR3 is 14 residues long. CDR3 residues: CASRPGTSGTEQYF. DNA for the CDR3: TGTGCCAGCAGACCCGGGACTAGCGGGACCGAGCAGTACTTC.

The chain joins TRBV20-1 to TRBJ2-1; possible D gene TRBD1, 6 bases. The ends were cut back, 2 bases at V and 7 bases at J, with 6 bases in the middle. Germline CDR1 DFQATT, CDR2 SNEGSKA (reference sequence). The CDR3 covers 11 residues. CDR3 bases: TGCAGTGCTAGACAGGGGAATGAGCAGTTCTTC. It yields the protein CSARQGNEQFF.

The V call is TRBV15, the J call TRBJ1-4, with 9 bases aligning to TRBD1. Germline values: CDR1 LNHNV, CDR2 YYDKDF (reference sequence). The ends lost 2 bases at V and 8 bases at J; junction bases unmatched: 6. The CDR3 consists of 15 residues. CDR3 loop: CATSRPGTGNEKLFF. DNA of the CDR3: TGTGCCACCAGCAGACCCGGGACAGGGAACGAAAAACTGTTTTTT.

This clonotype has at least ten counts. V and J are TRBV2 and TRBJ2-7; 11 bases fit TRBD2. Germline trimming cut 7 bases from V and 4 bases from J; bases unmatched to any gene: 3. There are 13 residues in the CDR3. Germline assignment: CDR1 SNHLY and CDR2 FYNNEI. The CDR3 loop reads CASMLAGGYEQYF. The CDR3 region has the DNA TGTGCCAGCATGCTAGCGGGAGGATACGAGCAGTACTTC.